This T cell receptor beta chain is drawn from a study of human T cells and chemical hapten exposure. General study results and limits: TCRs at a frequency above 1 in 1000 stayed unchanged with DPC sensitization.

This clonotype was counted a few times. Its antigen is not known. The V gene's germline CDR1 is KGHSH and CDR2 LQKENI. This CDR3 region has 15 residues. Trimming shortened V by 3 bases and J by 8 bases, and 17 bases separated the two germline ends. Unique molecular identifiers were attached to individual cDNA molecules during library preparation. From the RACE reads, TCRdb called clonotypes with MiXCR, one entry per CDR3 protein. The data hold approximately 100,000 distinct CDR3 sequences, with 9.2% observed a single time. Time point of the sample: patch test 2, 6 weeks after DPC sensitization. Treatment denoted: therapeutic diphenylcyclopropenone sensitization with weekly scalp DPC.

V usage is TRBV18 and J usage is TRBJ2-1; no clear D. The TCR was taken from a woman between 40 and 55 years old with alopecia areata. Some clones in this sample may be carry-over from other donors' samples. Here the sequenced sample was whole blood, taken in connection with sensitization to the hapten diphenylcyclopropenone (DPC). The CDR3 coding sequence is TGTGCCAGCTCACCCATAGACCCCTTCGAGCATGAGCAGTTCTTC. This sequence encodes CASSPIDPFEHEQFF.